Listed here are 5 T cell receptor beta chains from one sample, sequenced in a study of somatic mutations in cytotoxic T cells in rheumatoid arthritis. Method: immunoSEQ multiplex PCR; TCRdb's copy keeps in-frame clones and lacks some. Of 8,000 to 10,000 clones in the sample, 75% to 80% were seen once. The sequenced sample consisted of CD8+ T cells sorted from blood. The receptors were gathered from an adult with rheumatoid arthritis.

In DNA form, the CDR3 reads TGTGCCAGCAGTGAAGTTGGGGGGAGTGGTAATGAGCAGTTCTTC. Protein: CASSEVGGSGNEQFF. The chain joins TRBV2 to TRBJ2-1, with D perhaps TRBD2 (6 bases). The CDR3 loop spans 15 amino acids. CDR1 is SNHLY and CDR2 is FYNNEI in the germline V gene. The V end lost 1 base, the J end lost 7 bases, and 14 bases lay between the germline ends.

The gene calls are TRBV7-9 and TRBJ1-5; D gene unclear. The CDR3 has 16 amino acids. V was trimmed by 4 bases and J by 1 base, leaving 14 bases between them. Germline values: CDR1 SEHNR, CDR2 FQNEAQ (reference sequence). In DNA, the CDR3 is TGTGCCAGCAGCTCCCAGATACACGGGAGCAATCAGCCCCAGCATTTT. It translates to CASSSQIHGSNQPQHF.

The chain links TRBV6-4 to TRBJ2-1; TRBD2 matches at 14 bases. V lost 2 bases to trimming and J lost 9 bases; unmatched junction nucleotides: 0. Germline CDR1 is MRHNA and CDR2 is SNTAGT. The CDR3 runs to 14 residues. Written as DNA, the CDR3 is TGTGCCAGCAGTGACGGACTAGCGGGGGGTGAGCAGTTCTTC. It codes for CASSDGLAGGEQFF.

The chain carries TRBV28 and TRBJ1-4; TRBD1 aligns across 8 bases. Germline CDR1 MDHEN, CDR2 SYDVKM. This CDR3 is built from 14 residues. The V and J ends lost 7 bases and 6 bases, in that order; junction bases with no gene match: 7. DNA of the CDR3: TGTGCCAGCACTCAGCCCAGGGGGCATGAAAAACTGTTTTTT. Protein product: CASTQPRGHEKLFF.

The chain combines TRBV7-2 with TRBJ2-1; 9 bases map to TRBD2. Trimming at V came to 5 bases and at J to 3 bases, leaving 5 bases not matched to a gene. The germline V gene has CDR1 SGHTA and CDR2 FQGNSA. The CDR3 is made up of 15 amino acids. CDR3 sequence (DNA): TGTGCCAGCAGCAAGAGCGGGGGGATCTACAATGAGCAGTTCTTC. This codes for CASSKSGGIYNEQFF.